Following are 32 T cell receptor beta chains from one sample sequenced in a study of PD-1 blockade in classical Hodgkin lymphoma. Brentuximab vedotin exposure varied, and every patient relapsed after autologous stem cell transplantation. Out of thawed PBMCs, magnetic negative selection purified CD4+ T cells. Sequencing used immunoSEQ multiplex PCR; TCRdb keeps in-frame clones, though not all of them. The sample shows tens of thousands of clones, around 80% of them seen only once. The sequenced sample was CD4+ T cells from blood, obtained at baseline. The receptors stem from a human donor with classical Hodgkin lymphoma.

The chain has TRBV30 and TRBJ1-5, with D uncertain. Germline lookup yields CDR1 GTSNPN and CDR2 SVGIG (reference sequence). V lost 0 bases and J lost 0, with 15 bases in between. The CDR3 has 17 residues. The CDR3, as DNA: TGTGCCTGGAGTGTATTTTTGGGCCCGGATAGCAATCAGCCCCAGCATTTT. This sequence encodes CAWSVFLGPDSNQPQHF. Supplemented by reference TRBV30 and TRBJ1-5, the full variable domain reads SQTIHQWPATLVQPVGSPLSLECTVEGTSNPNLYWYRQAAGRGLQLLFYSVGIGQISSEVPQNLSASRPQDRQFILSSKKLLLSDSGFYLCAWSVFLGPDSNQPQHFGDGTRLSIL.

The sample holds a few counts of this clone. The CDR3 DNA reads TGTGCCAGTAGCAACCCAGGGGGCGCGGAGACTAATGAAAAACTGTTTTTT. This encodes CASSNPGGAETNEKLFF. The rearrangement links TRBV19 to TRBJ1-4; 8 nucleotides agree with TRBD1. Germline V CDR1 and CDR2: LNHDA, SQIVND (reference sequence). V was pared by 6 bases and J by 2 bases, with 11 bases of the junction left unmatched. There are 17 residues in the CDR3.

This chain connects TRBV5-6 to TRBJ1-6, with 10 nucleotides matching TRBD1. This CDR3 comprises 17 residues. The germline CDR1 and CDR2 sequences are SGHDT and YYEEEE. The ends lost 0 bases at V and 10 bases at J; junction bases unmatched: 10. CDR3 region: CASSLGESGQGRSPLHF. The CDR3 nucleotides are TGTGCCAGCAGCTTGGGGGAATCGGGACAGGGGAGATCACCCCTCCACTTT. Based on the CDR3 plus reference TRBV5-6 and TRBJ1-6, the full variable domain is DAGVTQSPTHLIKTRGQQVTLRCSPKSGHDTVSWYQQALGQGPQFIFQYYEEEERQRGNFPDRFSGHQFPNYSSELNVNALLLGDSALYLCASSLGESGQGRSPLHFGNGTRLTVT.

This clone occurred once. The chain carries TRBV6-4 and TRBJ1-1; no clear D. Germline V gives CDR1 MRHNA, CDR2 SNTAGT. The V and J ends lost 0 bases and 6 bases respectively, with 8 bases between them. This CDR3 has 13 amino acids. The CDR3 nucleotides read TGTGCCAGCAGTGACTCGCAGTTCTCTGAAGCTTTCTTT. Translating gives CASSDSQFSEAFF.

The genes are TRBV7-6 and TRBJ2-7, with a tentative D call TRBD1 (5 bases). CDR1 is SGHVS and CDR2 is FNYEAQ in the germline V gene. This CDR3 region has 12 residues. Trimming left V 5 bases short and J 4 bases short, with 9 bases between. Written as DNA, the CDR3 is TGTGCCAGCAGCCCCGACAGATACGAGCAGTACTTC. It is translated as CASSPDRYEQYF.

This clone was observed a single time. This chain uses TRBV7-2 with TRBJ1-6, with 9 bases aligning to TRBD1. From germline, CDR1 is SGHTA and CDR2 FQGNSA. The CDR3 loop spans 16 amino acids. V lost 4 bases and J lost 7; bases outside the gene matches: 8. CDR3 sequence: CASSSSGTGLNSPLHF. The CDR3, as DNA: TGTGCCAGCAGCTCCTCGGGGACAGGGCTGAATTCACCCCTCCACTTT.

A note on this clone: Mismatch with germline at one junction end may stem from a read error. The CDR3 protein is CASSQSRQSNKQFF. The CDR3 bases are TGTGCCAGCAGCCAGTCTCGTCAATCCAATAAGCAGTTCTTC. V is TRBV7-2 and J is TRBJ2-1; D call uncertain. Germline V gene sequence: CDR1 SGHTA, CDR2 FQGNSA. There are 14 residues in the CDR3.

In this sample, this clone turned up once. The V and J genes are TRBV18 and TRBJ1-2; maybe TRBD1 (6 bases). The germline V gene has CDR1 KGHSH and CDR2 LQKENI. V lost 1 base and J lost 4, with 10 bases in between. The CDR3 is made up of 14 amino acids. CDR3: CASSPRDRTYGYTF. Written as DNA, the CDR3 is TGTGCCAGCTCACCACGAGACAGGACCTATGGCTACACCTTC.

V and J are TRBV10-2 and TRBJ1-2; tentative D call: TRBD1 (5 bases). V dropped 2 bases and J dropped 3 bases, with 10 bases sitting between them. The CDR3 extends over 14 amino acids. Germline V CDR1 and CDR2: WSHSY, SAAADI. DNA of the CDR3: TGCGCCAGCAGTGAGGCCGGGACGTACTATGGCTACACCTTC. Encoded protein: CASSEAGTYYGYTF.

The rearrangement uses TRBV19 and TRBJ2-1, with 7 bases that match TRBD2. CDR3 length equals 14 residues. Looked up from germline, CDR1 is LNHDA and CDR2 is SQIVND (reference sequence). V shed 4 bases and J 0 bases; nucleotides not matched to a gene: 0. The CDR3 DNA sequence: TGTGCCAGTAGTAGGGAGGGCTCCTACAATGAGCAGTTCTTC. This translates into CASSREGSYNEQFF.

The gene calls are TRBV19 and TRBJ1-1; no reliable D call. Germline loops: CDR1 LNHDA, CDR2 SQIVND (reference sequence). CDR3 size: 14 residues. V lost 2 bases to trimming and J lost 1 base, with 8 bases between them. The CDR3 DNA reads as TGTGCCAGTAGTATAAGACGGGGGAACACTGAAGCTTTCTTT. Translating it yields CASSIRRGNTEAFF.

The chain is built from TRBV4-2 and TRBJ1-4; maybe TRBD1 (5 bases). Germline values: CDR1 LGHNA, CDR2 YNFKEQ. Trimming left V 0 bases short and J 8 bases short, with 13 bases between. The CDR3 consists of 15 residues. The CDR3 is CASSQEGEVGEKLFF. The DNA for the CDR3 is TGTGCCAGCAGCCAAGAGGGGGAGGTGGGCGAAAAACTGTTTTTT.

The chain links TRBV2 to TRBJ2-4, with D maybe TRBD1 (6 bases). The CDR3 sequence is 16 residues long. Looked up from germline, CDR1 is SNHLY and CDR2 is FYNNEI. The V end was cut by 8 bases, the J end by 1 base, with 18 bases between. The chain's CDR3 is CASAGVRGVAKNIQYF. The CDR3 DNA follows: TGTGCCAGCGCAGGGGTTCGTGGTGTGGCCAAAAACATTCAGTACTTC.

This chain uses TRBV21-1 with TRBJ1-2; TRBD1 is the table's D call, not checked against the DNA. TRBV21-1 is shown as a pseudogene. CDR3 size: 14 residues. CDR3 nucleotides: TGTGCCAGCAGCAAAGCGGGCATACGCTATGGCTACACCTTC. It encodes CASSKAGIRYGYTF.

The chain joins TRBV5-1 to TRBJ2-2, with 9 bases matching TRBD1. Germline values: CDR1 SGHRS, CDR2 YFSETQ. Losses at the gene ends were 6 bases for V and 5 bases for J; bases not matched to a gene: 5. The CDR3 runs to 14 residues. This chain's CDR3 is CASNLDRGTGELFF. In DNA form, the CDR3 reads TGCGCCAGCAACCTAGACAGGGGGACCGGGGAGCTGTTTTTT.

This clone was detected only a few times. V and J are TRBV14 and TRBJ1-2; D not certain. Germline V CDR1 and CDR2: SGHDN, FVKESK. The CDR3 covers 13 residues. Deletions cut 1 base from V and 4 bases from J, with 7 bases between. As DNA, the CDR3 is TGTGCCAGCAGCCAAGGGGGTTTCTATGGCTACACCTTC. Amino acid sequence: CASSQGGFYGYTF.

The CDR3 reads CASSLGIAGTPYNEQFF. CDR3 coding DNA: TGTGCCAGCAGCTTAGGAATAGCGGGGACTCCCTACAATGAGCAGTTCTTC. The chain carries TRBV11-3 and TRBJ2-1; 8 bases align to TRBD2. The V gene end was trimmed by 1 base and the J gene end by 2 bases; junction bases not matched to a gene: 7. The CDR3 covers 17 residues. Germline V gene lookup returns CDR1 SGHNT and CDR2 YENEEA.

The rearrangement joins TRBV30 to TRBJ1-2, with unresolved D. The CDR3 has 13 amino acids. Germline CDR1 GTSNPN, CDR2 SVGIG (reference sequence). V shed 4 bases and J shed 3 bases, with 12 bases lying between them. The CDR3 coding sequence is TGTGCCTGGAACCCCCGAGTGGACTATGGCTACACCTTC. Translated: CAWNPRVDYGYTF.

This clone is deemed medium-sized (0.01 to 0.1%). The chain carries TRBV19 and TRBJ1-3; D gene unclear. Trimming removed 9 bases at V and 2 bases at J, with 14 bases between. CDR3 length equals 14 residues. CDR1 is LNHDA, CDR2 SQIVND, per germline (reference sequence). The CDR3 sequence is CASSPGQPGNTIYF. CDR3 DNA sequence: TGTGCCAGCTCCCCGGGCCAGCCTGGAAACACCATATATTTT.

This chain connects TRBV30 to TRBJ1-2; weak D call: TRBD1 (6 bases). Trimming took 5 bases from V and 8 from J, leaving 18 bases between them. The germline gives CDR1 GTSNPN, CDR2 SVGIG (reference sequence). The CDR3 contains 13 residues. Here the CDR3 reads CAWGGFSPGGYTF. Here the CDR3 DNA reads TGTGCCTGGGGGGGCTTTAGTCCCGGAGGCTACACCTTC. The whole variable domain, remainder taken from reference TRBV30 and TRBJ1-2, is SQTIHQWPATLVQPVGSPLSLECTVEGTSNPNLYWYRQAAGRGLQLLFYSVGIGQISSEVPQNLSASRPQDRQFILSSKKLLLSDSGFYLCAWGGFSPGGYTFGSGTRLTVV.

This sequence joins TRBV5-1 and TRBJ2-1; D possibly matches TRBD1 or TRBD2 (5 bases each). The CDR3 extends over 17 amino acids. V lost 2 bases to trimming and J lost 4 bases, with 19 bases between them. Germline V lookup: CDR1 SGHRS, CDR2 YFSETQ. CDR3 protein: CASSLRTGTYTYNEQFF. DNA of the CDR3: TGCGCCAGCAGCTTACGAACCGGGACCTATACGTACAATGAGCAGTTCTTC.

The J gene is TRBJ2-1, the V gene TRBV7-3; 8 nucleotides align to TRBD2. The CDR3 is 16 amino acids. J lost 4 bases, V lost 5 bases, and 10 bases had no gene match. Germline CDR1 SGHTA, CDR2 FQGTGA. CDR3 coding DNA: TGTGCCAGCAGCCCAAGACGCGGGGGGTCGTACAATGAGCAGTTCTTC. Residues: CASSPRRGGSYNEQFF.

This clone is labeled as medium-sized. The CDR3 sequence is CASGVTYNSPLHF. The CDR3 nucleotides are TGTGCCAGCGGGGTCACCTATAATTCACCCCTCCACTTT. The genes are TRBV2 and TRBJ1-6, with D unresolved. Germline CDR1 SNHLY, CDR2 FYNNEI. V dropped 8 bases and J dropped 2 bases, with 7 bases sitting between them. This CDR3 has 13 residues.

The CDR3 bases are TGTGCCAGCAGCTTATACTCCGGGGAGCTGTTTTTT. Protein product: CASSLYSGELFF. The V gene is TRBV7-8, the J gene TRBJ2-2; D is unclear. Germline values: CDR1 SGHVS, CDR2 FQNEAQ. The V and J ends lost 2 bases and 6 bases respectively, with 4 bases between them. This CDR3 spans 12 amino acids.

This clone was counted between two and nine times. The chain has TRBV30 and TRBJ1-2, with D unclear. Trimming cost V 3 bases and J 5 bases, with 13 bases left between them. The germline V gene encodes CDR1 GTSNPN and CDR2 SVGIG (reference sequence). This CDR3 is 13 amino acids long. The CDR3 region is CAWRSGRTYGYTF. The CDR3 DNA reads TGTGCCTGGAGGAGTGGCAGGACTTATGGCTACACCTTC.

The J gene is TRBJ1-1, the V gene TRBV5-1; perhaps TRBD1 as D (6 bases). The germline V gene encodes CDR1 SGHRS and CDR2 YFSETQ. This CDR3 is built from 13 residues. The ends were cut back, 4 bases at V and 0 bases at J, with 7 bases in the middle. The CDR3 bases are TGCGCCAGCAGCCGGGACATGAACACTGAAGCTTTCTTT. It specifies CASSRDMNTEAFF.

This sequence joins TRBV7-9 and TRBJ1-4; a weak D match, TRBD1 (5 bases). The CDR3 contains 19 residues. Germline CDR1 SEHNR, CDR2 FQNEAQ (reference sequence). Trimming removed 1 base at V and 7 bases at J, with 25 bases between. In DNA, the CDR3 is TGTGCCAGCAGCTTAGTATTCCAGTCAGTGGGCAGGGAAGGTGAAAAACTGTTTTTT. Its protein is CASSLVFQSVGREGEKLFF.

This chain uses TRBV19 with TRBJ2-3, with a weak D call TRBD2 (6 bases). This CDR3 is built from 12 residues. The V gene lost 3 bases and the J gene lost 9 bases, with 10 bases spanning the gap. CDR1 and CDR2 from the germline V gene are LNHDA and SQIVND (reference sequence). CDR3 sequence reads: CASSILGRTQYF. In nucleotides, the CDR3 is TGTGCCAGTAGTATCTTGGGGAGGACGCAGTATTTT.

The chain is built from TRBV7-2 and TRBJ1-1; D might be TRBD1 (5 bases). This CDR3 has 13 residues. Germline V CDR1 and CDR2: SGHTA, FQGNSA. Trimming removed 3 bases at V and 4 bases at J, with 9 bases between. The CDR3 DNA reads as TGTGCCAGCAGCTTCCAGGGATTCACTGAAGCTTTCTTT. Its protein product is CASSFQGFTEAFF. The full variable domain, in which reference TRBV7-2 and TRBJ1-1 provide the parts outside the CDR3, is GAGVSQSPSNKVTEKGKDVELRCDPISGHTALYWYRQSLGQGLEFLIYFQGNSAPDKSGLPSDRFSAERTGGSVSTLTIQRTQQEDSAVYLCASSFQGFTEAFFGQGTRLTVV.

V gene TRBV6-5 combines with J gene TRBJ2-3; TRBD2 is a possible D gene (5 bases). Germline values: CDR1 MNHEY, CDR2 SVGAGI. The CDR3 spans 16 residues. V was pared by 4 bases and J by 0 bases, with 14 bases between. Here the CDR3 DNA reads TGTGCCAGCAGTTCCGGAGCGGAGACAAGCACAGATACGCAGTATTTT. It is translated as CASSSGAETSTDTQYF.

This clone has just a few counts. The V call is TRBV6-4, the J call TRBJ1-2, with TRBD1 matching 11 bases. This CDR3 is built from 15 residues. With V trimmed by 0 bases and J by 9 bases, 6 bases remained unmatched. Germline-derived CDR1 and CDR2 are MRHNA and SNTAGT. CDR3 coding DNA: TGTGCCAGCAGTGACTCTTGGACAGGGGGCGGAAGCTACACCTTC. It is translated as CASSDSWTGGGSYTF.

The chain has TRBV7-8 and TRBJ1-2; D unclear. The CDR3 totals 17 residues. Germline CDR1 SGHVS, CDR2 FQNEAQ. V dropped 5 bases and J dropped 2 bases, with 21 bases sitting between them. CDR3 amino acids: CASSPPREGIGNYGYTF. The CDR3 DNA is TGTGCCAGCAGCCCCCCGAGGGAAGGGATTGGGAACTATGGCTACACCTTC.